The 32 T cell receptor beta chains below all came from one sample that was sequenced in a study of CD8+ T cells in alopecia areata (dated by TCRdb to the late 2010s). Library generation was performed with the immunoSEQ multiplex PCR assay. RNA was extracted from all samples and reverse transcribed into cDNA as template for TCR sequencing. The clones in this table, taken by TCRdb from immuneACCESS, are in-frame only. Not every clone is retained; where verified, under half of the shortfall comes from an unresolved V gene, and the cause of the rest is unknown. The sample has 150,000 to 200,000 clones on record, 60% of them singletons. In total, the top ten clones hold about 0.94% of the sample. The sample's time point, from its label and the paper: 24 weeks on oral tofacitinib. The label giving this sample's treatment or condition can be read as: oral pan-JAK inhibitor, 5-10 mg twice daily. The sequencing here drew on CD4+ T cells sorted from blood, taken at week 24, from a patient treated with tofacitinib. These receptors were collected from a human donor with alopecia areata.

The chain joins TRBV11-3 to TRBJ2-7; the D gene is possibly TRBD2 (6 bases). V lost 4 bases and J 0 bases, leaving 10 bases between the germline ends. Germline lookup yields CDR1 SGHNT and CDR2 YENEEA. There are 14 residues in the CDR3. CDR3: CASSSLDYSYEQYF. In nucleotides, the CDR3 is TGTGCCAGCAGCTCTCTGGACTACTCCTACGAGCAGTACTTC.

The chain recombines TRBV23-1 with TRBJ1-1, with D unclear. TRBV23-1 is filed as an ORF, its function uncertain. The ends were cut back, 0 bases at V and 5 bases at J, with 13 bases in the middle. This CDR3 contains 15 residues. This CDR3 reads CASSQSAGEVTEAFF. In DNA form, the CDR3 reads TGCGCCAGCAGTCAATCAGCCGGGGAGGTAACTGAAGCTTTCTTT.

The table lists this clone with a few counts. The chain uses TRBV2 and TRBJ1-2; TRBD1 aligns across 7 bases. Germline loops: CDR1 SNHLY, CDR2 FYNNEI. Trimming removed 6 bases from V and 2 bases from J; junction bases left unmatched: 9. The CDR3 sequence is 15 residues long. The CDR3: CASRGGTAQNYGYTF. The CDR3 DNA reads TGTGCCAGCAGAGGCGGGACAGCTCAAAACTATGGCTACACCTTC.

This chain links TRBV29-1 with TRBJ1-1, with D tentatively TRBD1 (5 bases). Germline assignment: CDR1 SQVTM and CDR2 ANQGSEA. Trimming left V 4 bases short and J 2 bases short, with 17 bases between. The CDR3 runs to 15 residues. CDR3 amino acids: CSVVDWDGHNTEAFF. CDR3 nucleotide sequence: TGCAGCGTTGTAGATTGGGACGGACATAACACTGAAGCTTTCTTT.

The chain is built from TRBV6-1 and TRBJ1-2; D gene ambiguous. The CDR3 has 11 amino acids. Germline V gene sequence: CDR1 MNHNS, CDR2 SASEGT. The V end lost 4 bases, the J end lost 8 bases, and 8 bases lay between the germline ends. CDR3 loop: CASSVVQGYTF. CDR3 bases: TGTGCCAGCAGTGTGGTCCAGGGCTACACCTTC.

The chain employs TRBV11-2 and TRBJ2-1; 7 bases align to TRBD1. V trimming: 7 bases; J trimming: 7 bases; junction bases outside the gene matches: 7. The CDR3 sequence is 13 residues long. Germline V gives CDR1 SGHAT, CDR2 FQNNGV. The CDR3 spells CASTQTGPNEQFF. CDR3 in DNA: TGTGCCAGCACCCAGACAGGGCCGAATGAGCAGTTCTTC.

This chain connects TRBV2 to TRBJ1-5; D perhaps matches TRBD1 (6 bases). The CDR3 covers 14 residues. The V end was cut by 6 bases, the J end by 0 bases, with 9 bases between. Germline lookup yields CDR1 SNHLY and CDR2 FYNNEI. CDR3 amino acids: CASRDSHSNQPQHF. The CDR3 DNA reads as TGTGCCAGCAGGGACAGCCATAGCAATCAGCCCCAGCATTTT.

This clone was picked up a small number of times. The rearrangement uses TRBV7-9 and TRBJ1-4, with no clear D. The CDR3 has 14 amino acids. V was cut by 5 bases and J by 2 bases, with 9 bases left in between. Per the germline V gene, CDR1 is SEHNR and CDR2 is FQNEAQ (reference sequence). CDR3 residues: CASSPRLTNEKLFF. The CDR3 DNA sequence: TGTGCCAGCAGCCCCAGGTTGACTAATGAAAAACTGTTTTTT.

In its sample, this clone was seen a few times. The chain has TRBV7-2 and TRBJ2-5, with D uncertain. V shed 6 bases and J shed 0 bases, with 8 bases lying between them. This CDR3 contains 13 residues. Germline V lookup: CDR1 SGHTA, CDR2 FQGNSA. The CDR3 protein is CASSNAYQETQYF. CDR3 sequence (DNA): TGTGCCAGCAGTAACGCCTACCAAGAGACCCAGTACTTC. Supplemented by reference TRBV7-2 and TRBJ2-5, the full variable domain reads GAGVSQSPSNKVTEKGKDVELRCDPISGHTALYWYRQSLGQGLEFLIYFQGNSAPDKSGLPSDRFSAERTGGSVSTLTIQRTQQEDSAVYLCASSNAYQETQYFGPGTRLLVL.

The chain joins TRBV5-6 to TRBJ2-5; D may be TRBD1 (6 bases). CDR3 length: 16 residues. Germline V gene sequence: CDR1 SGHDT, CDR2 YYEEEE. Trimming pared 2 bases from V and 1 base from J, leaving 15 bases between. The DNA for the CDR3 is TGTGCCAGCAGCTTCCGAACAGTGGGGGCCCAAGAGACCCAGTACTTC. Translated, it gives CASSFRTVGAQETQYF.

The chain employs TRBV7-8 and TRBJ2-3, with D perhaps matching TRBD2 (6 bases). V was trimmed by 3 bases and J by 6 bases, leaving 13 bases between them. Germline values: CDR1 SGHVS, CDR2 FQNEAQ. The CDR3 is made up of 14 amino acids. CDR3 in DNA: TGTGCCAGCAGCTTGGGGTTGGCGGGGGATACGCAGTATTTT. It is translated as CASSLGLAGDTQYF.

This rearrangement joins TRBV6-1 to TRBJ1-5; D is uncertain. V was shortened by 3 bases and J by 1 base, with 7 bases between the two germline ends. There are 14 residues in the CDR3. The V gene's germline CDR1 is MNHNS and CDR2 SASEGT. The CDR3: CASSDSWSNQPQHF. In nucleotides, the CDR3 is TGTGCCAGCAGTGATTCTTGGAGCAATCAGCCCCAGCATTTT.

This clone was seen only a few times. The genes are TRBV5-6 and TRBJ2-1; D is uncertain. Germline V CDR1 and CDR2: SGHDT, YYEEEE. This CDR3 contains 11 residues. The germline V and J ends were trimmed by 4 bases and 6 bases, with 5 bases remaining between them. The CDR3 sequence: CASSQFNEQFF. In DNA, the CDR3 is TGTGCCAGCAGCCAGTTCAATGAGCAGTTCTTC.

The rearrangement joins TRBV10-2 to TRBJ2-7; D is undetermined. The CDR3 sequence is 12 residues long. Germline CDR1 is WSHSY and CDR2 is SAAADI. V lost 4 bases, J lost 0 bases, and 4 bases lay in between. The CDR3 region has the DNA TGCGCCAGCAGTGCAAACTCCTACGAGCAGTACTTC. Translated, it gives CASSANSYEQYF.

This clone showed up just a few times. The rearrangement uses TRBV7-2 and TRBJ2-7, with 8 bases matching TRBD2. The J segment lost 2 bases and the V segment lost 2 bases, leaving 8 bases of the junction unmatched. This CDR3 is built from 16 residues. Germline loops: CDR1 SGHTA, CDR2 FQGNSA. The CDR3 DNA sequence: TGTGCCAGCAGCTTAAGTTCAGCGGGGGCTCCCTACGAGCAGTACTTC. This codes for CASSLSSAGAPYEQYF.

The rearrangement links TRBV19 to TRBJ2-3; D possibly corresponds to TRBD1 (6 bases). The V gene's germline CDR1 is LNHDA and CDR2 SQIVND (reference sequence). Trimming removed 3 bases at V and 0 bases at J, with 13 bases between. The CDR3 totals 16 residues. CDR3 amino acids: CASSIGQPGSTDTQYF. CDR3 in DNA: TGTGCCAGTAGTATTGGACAGCCTGGCAGCACAGATACGCAGTATTTT.

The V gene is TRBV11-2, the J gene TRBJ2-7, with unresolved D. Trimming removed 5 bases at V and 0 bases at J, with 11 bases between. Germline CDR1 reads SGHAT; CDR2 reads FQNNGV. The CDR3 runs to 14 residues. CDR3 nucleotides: TGTGCCAGCAGCCCCCCAGAATACTCCTACGAGCAGTACTTC. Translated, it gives CASSPPEYSYEQYF.

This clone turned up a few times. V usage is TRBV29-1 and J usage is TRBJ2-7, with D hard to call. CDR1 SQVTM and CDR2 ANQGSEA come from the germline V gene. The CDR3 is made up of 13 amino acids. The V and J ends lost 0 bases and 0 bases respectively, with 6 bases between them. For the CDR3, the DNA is TGCAGCGTTGAAGAGTACAGCTCCTACGAGCAGTACTTC. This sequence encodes CSVEEYSSYEQYF.

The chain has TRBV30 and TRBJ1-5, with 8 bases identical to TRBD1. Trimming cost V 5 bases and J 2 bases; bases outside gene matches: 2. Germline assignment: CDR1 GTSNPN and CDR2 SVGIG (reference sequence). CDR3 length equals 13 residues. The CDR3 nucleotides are TGTGCCTGGGCGACAGGGGGCAATCAGCCCCAGCATTTT. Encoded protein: CAWATGGNQPQHF.

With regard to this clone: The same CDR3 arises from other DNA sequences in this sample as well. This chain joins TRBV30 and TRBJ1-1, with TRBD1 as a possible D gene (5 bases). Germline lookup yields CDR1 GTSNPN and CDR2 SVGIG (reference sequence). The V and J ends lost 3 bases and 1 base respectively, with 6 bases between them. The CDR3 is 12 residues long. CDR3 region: CAWSGTNTEAFF. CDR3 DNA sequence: TGTGCCTGGAGCGGGACGAACACTGAAGCTTTCTTT.

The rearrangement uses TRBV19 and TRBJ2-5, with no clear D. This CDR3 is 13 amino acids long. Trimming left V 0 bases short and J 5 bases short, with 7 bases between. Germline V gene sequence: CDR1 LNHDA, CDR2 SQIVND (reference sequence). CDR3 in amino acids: CASSIDLFETQYF. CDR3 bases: TGTGCCAGTAGTATAGATCTATTCGAGACCCAGTACTTC.

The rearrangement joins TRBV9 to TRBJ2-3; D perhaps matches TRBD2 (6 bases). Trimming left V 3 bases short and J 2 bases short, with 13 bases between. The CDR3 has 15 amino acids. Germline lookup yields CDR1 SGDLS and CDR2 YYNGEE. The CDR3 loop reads CASSGGTGATDTQYF. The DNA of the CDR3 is TGTGCCAGCAGCGGGGGGACGGGAGCCACAGATACGCAGTATTTT.

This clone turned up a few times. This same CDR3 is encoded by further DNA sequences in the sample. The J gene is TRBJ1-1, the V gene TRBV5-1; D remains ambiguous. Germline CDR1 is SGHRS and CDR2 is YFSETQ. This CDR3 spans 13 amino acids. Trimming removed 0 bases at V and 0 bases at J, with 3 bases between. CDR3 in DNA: TGCGCCAGCAGCTTGGAGGTGAACACTGAAGCTTTCTTT. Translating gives CASSLEVNTEAFF.

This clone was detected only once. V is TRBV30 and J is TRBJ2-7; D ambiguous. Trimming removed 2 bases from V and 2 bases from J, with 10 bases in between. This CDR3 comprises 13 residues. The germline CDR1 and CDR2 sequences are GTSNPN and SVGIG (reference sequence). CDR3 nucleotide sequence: TGTGCCTGGAGTTCAATGAGAGCCTACGAGCAGTACTTC. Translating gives CAWSSMRAYEQYF. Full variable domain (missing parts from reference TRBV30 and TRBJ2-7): SQTIHQWPATLVQPVGSPLSLECTVEGTSNPNLYWYRQAAGRGLQLLFYSVGIGQISSEVPQNLSASRPQDRQFILSSKKLLLSDSGFYLCAWSSMRAYEQYFGPGTRLTVT.

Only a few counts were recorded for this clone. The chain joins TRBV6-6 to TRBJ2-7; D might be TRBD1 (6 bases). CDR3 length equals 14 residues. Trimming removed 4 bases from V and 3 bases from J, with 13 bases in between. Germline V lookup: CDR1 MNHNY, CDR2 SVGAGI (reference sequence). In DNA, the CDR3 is TGTGCCAGCAGTTGGGGGCGCAATCTCTACGAGCAGTACTTC. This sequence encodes CASSWGRNLYEQYF.

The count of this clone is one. CDR3 sequence reads: CASSLRWGVRNEQFF. DNA for the CDR3: TGTGCCAGCAGCCTTAGGTGGGGGGTGCGCAATGAGCAGTTCTTC. The rearrangement uses TRBV7-2 and TRBJ2-1, with a tentative D call TRBD2 (6 bases). The CDR3 runs 15 residues. The V gene's germline CDR1 is SGHTA and CDR2 FQGNSA. Trimming removed 5 bases from V and 6 bases from J, with 17 bases in between.

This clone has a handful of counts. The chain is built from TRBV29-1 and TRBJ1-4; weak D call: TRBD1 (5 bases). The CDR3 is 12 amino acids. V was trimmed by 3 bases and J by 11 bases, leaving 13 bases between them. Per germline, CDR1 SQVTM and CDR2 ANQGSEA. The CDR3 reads CSVDGAPGKLFF. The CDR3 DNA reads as TGCAGCGTTGACGGGGCCCCGGGGAAACTGTTTTTT.

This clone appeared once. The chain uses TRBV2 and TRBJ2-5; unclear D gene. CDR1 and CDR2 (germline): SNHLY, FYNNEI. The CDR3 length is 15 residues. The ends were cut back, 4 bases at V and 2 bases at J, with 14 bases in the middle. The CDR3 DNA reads TGTGCCAGCAGTGTGTCCGCAGGAGTTCAAGAGACCCAGTACTTC. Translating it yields CASSVSAGVQETQYF.

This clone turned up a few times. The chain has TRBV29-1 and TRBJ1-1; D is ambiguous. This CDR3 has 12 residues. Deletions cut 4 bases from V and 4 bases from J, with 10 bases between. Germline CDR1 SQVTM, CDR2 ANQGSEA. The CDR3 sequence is CSVVLRATEAFF. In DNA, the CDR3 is TGCAGCGTTGTATTGAGGGCCACTGAAGCTTTCTTT.

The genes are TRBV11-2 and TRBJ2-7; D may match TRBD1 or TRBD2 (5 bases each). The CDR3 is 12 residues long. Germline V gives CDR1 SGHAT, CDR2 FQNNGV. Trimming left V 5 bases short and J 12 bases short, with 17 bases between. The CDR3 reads CASSLLQGRGYF. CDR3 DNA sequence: TGTGCCAGCAGCCTCCTTCAGGGACGGGGGTACTTC. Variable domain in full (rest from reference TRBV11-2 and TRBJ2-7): EAGVAQSPRYKIIEKRQSVAFWCNPISGHATLYWYQQILGQGPKLLIQFQNNGVVDDSQLPKDRFSAERLKGVDSTLKIQPAKLEDSAVYLCASSLLQGRGYFGPGTRLTVT.

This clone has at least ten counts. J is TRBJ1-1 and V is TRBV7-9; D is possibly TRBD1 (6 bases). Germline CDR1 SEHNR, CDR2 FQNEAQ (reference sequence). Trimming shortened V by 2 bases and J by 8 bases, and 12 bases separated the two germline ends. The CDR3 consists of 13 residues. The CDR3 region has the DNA TGTGCCAGCAGCTTACCGGGGGGCCTAGAAGCTTTCTTT. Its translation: CASSLPGGLEAFF.

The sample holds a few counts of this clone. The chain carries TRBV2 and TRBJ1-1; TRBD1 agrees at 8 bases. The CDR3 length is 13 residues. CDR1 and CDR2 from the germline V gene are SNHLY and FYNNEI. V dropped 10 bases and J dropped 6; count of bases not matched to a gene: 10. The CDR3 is CAIHKDRGSEAFF. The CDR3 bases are TGTGCCATCCACAAAGACAGGGGCTCTGAAGCTTTCTTT.